The present T cell receptor (beta chain) was sequenced within a study of blood T cells in healthy people across ages. As for the study in general: Template switching captured about one barcoded beta molecule per two T cells. Study observations and caveats: Strong correlation was found linking TCR beta diversity to naive T cell percentage.

With respect to this clonotype: The antigen is not known.

A J-beta primer mix and a sample-barcoded 5' primer were used in a second PCR of roughly 7 to 12 cycles. MiXCR, run by TCRdb on the 5' RACE reads, gives a single entry per CDR3 protein. The table has a few hundred thousand distinct CDR3 sequences, roughly a quarter seen once. These data also featured in a second study, about T cells of mothers and their children. From that study: The people who donated were a few healthy Caucasian mothers and their six children. Similar thymic selection effects on TCR recombination output appear in pairs, both related and unrelated.

The source material was blood. This clonotype was obtained from a boy aged 2 to 10 in good health.

CDR3 residues: CASSFPASGEETQYF. CDR3 in DNA: TGTGCCAGCAGTTTTCCCGCTAGCGGGGAGGAGACCCAGTACTTC. This chain joins TRBV12-3 or TRBV12-4 and TRBJ2-5, with 9 bases lining up with TRBD2. The CDR3 contains 15 residues. The V and J ends lost 3 bases and 5 bases, in that order; junction bases with no gene match: 7.